This T cell receptor (beta chain) was profiled in a study of blood T cells in healthy people across ages. Study background: There was about one barcoded beta molecule captured by template switching per two T cells.

This CDR3 contains 16 residues. Germline CDR1 reads MNHEY; CDR2 reads SMNVEV (reference sequence). Trimming removed 3 bases at V and 1 base at J, with 15 bases between. Peripheral blood, 9.5 to 10 milliliters per donor, was collected. Sample-barcoded 5' priming and a J-beta primer mix drove a second PCR of roughly 7 to 11 cycles. TCRdb used MiXCR to reprocess the 5' RACE reads, holding one entry per CDR3 protein. The sample shows 1.5 million to 2 million distinct CDR3 sequences, 49% of them seen only once. Sequenced material: blood. This chain connects TRBV27 to TRBJ2-5; D ambiguous. The source of this sequence is a woman aged 40-49 years in good health. The CDR3 nucleotides are TGTGCCAGCAGTTTTGCTCCCTTATCTATCCAAGAGACCCAGTACTTC. Its protein product is CASSFAPLSIQETQYF.